The clone carrying this T cell receptor beta chain was detected ten times or more. This entry is derived from a study of response to subunit inactivated influenza vaccine. One entry per CDR3 protein results from TCRdb running MiXCR on the RT-PCR reads. The sample includes roughly 500,000 distinct CDR3 sequences, roughly a quarter seen only once; the top ten take 2.8%. Another study also made use of these data, one on T cells expressing NK-cell markers. That study adds: For TCR beta, cDNA was produced by 5'RACE template switching with UMIs. Dominant NKG2C+ clonotypes made up roughly 1.0-7.0% of CD8+ T cells in roughly six donors.

This TCR came from a man in his fifties who received an inactivated influenza vaccine. Sequenced here: CD4+ T cells sorted from PBMCs, sampled 11 to 12 days after vaccination.

The CDR3 nucleotides are TGCGCCAGCAGCCACGTGGGACAGGGGCATGAAAAACTGTTTTTT. The encoded protein is CASSHVGQGHEKLFF. This chain links TRBV4-3 with TRBJ1-4, with TRBD1 identical over 10 bases. Germline lookup yields CDR1 LGHNA and CDR2 YSLEER. Trimming removed 3 bases from V and 6 bases from J; junction bases left unmatched: 4. CDR3 length: 15 amino acids.